This T cell receptor beta chain stems from a study of CD8+ T cells in alopecia areata. The germline V gene encodes CDR1 LNHNV and CDR2 YYDKDF (reference sequence). There are 17 residues in the CDR3. The V segment lost 1 base and the J segment 2 bases; nucleotides outside the gene matches: 6. The study, taken as a whole, reports: Scalp data also include sequences from resident alphabeta T cells of normal skin.

Treatment in this sample: oral pan-JAK inhibitor, 5-10 mg twice daily. Alopecia areata patients provided lesional scalp punch biopsies and peripheral blood. Concerning this clone: The antigen is not known.

The sequencing template was cDNA reverse transcribed from extracted RNA. Generated by immunoSEQ multiplex PCR, the TCRdb table keeps only in-frame clones and is missing some. There are roughly 99,000 clones in the sample; around 83% occur only once, and roughly 23% lies in the top ten. The V gene is TRBV15, the J gene TRBJ2-3; 10 bases fit TRBD2. The sequences come from CD8+ T cells sorted from blood, collected at week 24, from a patient treated with tofacitinib. This clonotype originated in a human donor with alopecia areata. CDR3 sequence reads: CATSRVLAGASTDTQYF. The CDR3 bases are TGTGCCACCAGCAGAGTCCTAGCGGGGGCCTCCACAGATACGCAGTATTTT.